This T cell receptor (beta chain) was captured in a study of yellow fever vaccine responses in identical twins. Of note for this clonotype: The target antigen is unknown.

Study observations and caveats: Twin vaccine T cell responses reportedly seemed partly convergent, partly personalized.

This CDR3 spans 12 amino acids. Unmatched junction bases numbered 0, after V lost 4 bases and J lost 7 bases. Germline V gene data show CDR1 as SQVTM and CDR2 as ANQGSEA. One entry per CDR3 protein, called by TCRdb with MiXCR from the RT-PCR reads. The sample has about 4,800 distinct CDR3 sequences, approximately 85% seen once. The receptor was isolated from a young woman who received the yellow fever vaccine. The chain links TRBV29-1 to TRBJ1-6; 8 bases line up with TRBD1. The source material was T cells from blood (PBMCs), unsorted or a sorted subset (not recorded which), sampled before or after yellow fever vaccination (not recorded which). This CDR3 is CSVGDRNSPLHF. CDR3 bases: TGCAGCGTTGGGGACAGGAATTCACCCCTCCACTTT.